Below, 9 T cell receptor beta chains from the same sample are listed, as sequenced in a study of T cell responses to AZD1222 COVID-19 vaccine. Data came from immunoSEQ multiplex PCR; TCRdb stores just in-frame clones and leaves some out. Here the sample spans 90,000 to 110,000 clones, 88% being singletons. The starting material was peripheral blood, obtained on day 0 of MenACWY control vaccination. The receptors were sampled from an adult in good health.

A single count supports this clone. The gene calls are TRBV5-1 and TRBJ1-3; D not resolved. The CDR3 runs to 15 residues. CDR1 SGHRS and CDR2 YFSETQ come from the germline V gene. V lost 0 bases and J lost 1, with 8 bases in between. This chain's CDR3 is CASSLAKGSGNTIYF. In DNA form, the CDR3 reads TGCGCCAGCAGCTTGGCCAAAGGGTCTGGAAACACCATATATTTT.

This clone is classed as medium-sized. The rearrangement links TRBV21-1 to TRBJ1-6; no check of the table's D call, TRBD1, against the DNA was made. TRBV21-1 is a listed pseudogene. The CDR3 extends over 14 amino acids. The DNA of the CDR3 is TGTGCCAGCAGCCCCTGGGCACCACTTCCACCCCTCCACTTT. Translation gives CASSPWAPLPPLHF.

CDR3 region: CASSGQGYEQYF. CDR3 coding DNA: TGTGCCAGCAGCGGGCAGGGTTACGAGCAGTACTTC. The J gene is TRBJ2-7, the V gene TRBV9, with D possibly being TRBD1 (5 bases). The CDR3 is 12 residues long. Germline CDR1 reads SGDLS; CDR2 reads YYNGEE. Trimming took 3 bases from V and 4 from J, leaving 8 bases between them.

The chain employs TRBV7-8 and TRBJ2-1; D could derive from TRBD1 or TRBD2 (6 bases each). The germline gives CDR1 SGHVS, CDR2 FQNEAQ. V dropped 7 bases and J dropped 4 bases, with 17 bases sitting between them. The CDR3 length is 15 residues. CDR3 bases: TGTGCCAGCACCCAAGGGGGGAGAGGGTACAATGAGCAGTTCTTC. Encoded protein: CASTQGGRGYNEQFF.

The chain couples TRBV23-1 to TRBJ2-2, with D unclear. TRBV23-1 is treated as an ORF (open reading frame) with a function not yet certain. V dropped 2 bases and J dropped 6 bases, with 13 bases sitting between them. This CDR3 is 15 amino acids long. DNA of the CDR3: TGCGCCAGCAGTCAACGGTGCAGAGTCCCCGGGGAGCTGTTTTTT. Encoded protein: CASSQRCRVPGELFF.

A single count supports this clone. This chain uses TRBV7-3 with TRBJ2-3; D unclear. Trimming shortened V by 2 bases and J by 0 bases, and 9 bases separated the two germline ends. The CDR3 is 15 amino acids. Germline assignment: CDR1 SGHTA and CDR2 FQGTGA. The CDR3 loop is CASSLSTYSTDTQYF. DNA of the CDR3: TGTGCCAGCAGCTTATCAACCTACAGCACAGATACGCAGTATTTT.

This clone is a singleton in its sample. V gene TRBV6-5 combines with J gene TRBJ2-7; 7 bases align to TRBD1. The CDR3 is 13 amino acids. With V trimmed by 3 bases and J by 3 bases, 2 bases remained unmatched. CDR1 is MNHEY, CDR2 SVGAGI, per germline. The chain's CDR3 is CASSYRQGYEQYF. CDR3 DNA: TGTGCCAGCAGTTATAGACAGGGCTACGAGCAGTACTTC.

This clone was detected once. The rearrangement joins TRBV25-1 to TRBJ2-7; 7 nucleotides agree with TRBD2. With V trimmed by 11 bases and J by 0 bases, 7 bases remained unmatched. This CDR3 comprises 13 residues. The germline V gene has CDR1 MGHDK and CDR2 SYGVNS. The CDR3 bases are TGTGCCGCTTCCTCTAGCGGCTCCTACGAGCAGTACTTC. This sequence encodes CAASSSGSYEQYF.

The rearrangement uses TRBV7-9 and TRBJ2-7; tentatively, D is TRBD1 or TRBD2 (6 bases each). The CDR3 sequence is 16 residues long. The ends were cut back, 4 bases at V and 0 bases at J, with 16 bases in the middle. Germline-derived CDR1 and CDR2 are SEHNR and FQNEAQ (reference sequence). For the CDR3, the DNA is TGTGCCAGCAGCTCCCCGCGGGACATTTACTCCTACGAGCAGTACTTC. It yields the protein CASSSPRDIYSYEQYF.